This T cell receptor beta chain was sequenced during a study of shared clonotypes between healthy human individuals. The table came from immunoSEQ multiplex PCR; TCRdb's copy has only in-frame clones and leaves some out. The table has a few million clones, around nine tenths seen once. The germline V gene encodes CDR1 SNHLY and CDR2 FYNNEI. Trimming pared 2 bases from V and 6 bases from J, leaving 16 bases between. The CDR3 covers 15 residues. V is TRBV2 and J is TRBJ1-2; weak D call: TRBD1 (5 bases). Specimen: naive CD4+ T cells sorted from blood. The subset is: CD45RA+ positively selected. This clonotype was sampled from a man aged 18 to 29 in good health. The CDR3 nucleotides read TGTGCCAGCAGTGAACGGGGGGTAGAGTTGGATGGCTACACCTTC. Translation: CASSERGVELDGYTF. Complete variable domain (other parts from reference TRBV2 and TRBJ1-2): EPEVTQTPSHQVTQMGQEVILRCVPISNHLYFYWYRQILGQKVEFLVSFYNNEISEKSEIFDDQFSVERPDGSNFTLKIRSTKLEDSAMYFCASSERGVELDGYTFGSGTRLTVV.